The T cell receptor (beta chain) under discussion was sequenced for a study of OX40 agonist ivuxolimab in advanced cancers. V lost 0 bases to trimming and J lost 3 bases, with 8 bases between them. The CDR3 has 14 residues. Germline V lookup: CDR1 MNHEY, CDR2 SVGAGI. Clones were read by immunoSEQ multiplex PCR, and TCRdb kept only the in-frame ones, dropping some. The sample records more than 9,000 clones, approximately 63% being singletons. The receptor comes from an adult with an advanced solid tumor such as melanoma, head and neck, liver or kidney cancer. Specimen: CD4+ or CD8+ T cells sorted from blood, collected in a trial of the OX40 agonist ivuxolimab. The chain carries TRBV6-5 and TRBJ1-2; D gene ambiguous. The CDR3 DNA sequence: TGTGCCAGCAGTTACTCGAGTGCTCACTATGGCTACACCTTC. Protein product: CASSYSSAHYGYTF.